Each of the 24 T cell receptor beta chains below was sequenced from the same sample in a study of molecular identifiers for immune sequencing clone quantification. Each CDR3 protein is one row after TCRdb ran MiXCR on the PCR reads. The table lists around 89,000 distinct CDR3 sequences, around 20% of them singletons, with about 0.85% in the top ten. Sequenced: naive CD8+ T cells from blood, with Jurkat cell RNA spiked in. Subset defined: FACS-sorted CD8+CD4-CCR7+CD45RA+ naive T cells. The receptors were sampled from a human donor in good health. Some libraries in this study had Jurkat cell RNA spiked in.

This clonotype was observed a single time. A much larger clone differs by one base, so this may be a read error. CDR3 amino acids: CAGSLSANSYEQYF. CDR3 bases: TGTGCCGGCAGCTTGTCCGCGAATTCCTACGAGCAGTACTTC. The rearrangement joins TRBV5-4 to TRBJ2-7; unclear D gene. Germline CDR1 SGHNT, CDR2 YYREEE (reference sequence). This CDR3 has 14 residues.

This clonotype came up many times. The rearrangement joins TRBV6-2 or TRBV6-3 to TRBJ2-2, with D possibly matching TRBD2 (6 bases). V shed 2 bases and J shed 0 bases, with 16 bases lying between them. CDR1 MNHEY and CDR2 SVGEGT come from the germline V gene. This CDR3 region has 18 residues. CDR3 sequence (DNA): TGTGCCAGCAGTTACCTTGGGGACTCCCTCGCGAACACCGGGGAGCTGTTTTTT. Its translation: CASSYLGDSLANTGELFF.

This clonotype has only one observation. A read error may explain this, as a much larger clone is one base away. V usage is TRBV27 and J usage is TRBJ2-7; a weak D match, TRBD1 (6 bases). The length of the CDR3 is 14 residues. V was shortened by 8 bases and J by 2 bases, with 16 bases between the two germline ends. Germline CDR1 and CDR2: MNHEY and SMNVEV (reference sequence). The CDR3 DNA reads as TGTGCCAGCGGTACCGGGACAAAGACCTACGAGCAGTACTTC. This gives the protein CASGTGTKTYEQYF.

V usage is TRBV11-2 and J usage is TRBJ2-2, with 13 bases aligning to TRBD2. The CDR3 totals 20 residues. Germline CDR1 SGHAT, CDR2 FQNNGV. V lost 5 bases to trimming and J lost 0 bases; unmatched junction nucleotides: 12. This CDR3 reads CASSPGLAGDPGANTGELFF. The CDR3, as DNA: TGTGCCAGCAGCCCCGGACTAGCGGGAGATCCTGGGGCGAACACCGGGGAGCTGTTTTTT.

This clonotype was picked up many times. The chain uses TRBV7-9 and TRBJ1-6; D is ambiguous. The CDR3 totals 14 residues. The germline CDR1 and CDR2 sequences are SEHNR and FQNEAQ (reference sequence). Trimming took 2 bases from V and 5 from J, leaving 7 bases between them. As DNA, the CDR3 is TGTGCCAGCAGCTTACTTACCGATAATTCACCCCTCCACTTT. The encoded protein is CASSLLTDNSPLHF.

A note on this clonotype: Being one base from a much bigger clone, this may be a read error. J is TRBJ2-1 and V is TRBV4-3, with D unclear. The V gene's germline CDR1 is LGHNA and CDR2 YSLEER. The CDR3 runs to 12 residues. Trimming took 2 bases from V and 7 from J, leaving 6 bases between them. CDR3 DNA sequence: TGCGCCAGCAGCCAAAATCTGAATGAGCAGTTCTTC. Encoded protein: CASSQNLNEQFF.

This clonotype was recorded many times. The V call is TRBV27, the J call TRBJ2-7; D ambiguous. CDR1 and CDR2 (germline): MNHEY, SMNVEV (reference sequence). CDR3 size: 16 residues. Trimming removed 2 bases from V and 5 bases from J, with 19 bases in between. The CDR3 sequence is CASSLGMTTAPDEQYF. In nucleotides, the CDR3 is TGTGCCAGCAGTTTAGGGATGACCACTGCCCCGGACGAGCAGTACTTC.

This clonotype was seen at least ten times. The genes are TRBV28 and TRBJ2-7; the D gene is possibly TRBD1 (6 bases). V gave up 5 bases and J gave up 6 bases, with 14 bases separating them. The CDR3 totals 13 residues. Germline loops: CDR1 MDHEN, CDR2 SYDVKM. CDR3 nucleotides: TGTGCCAGCAGTGTCCAGGGGAAGGGCGAGCAGTACTTC. Its protein product is CASSVQGKGEQYF.

This clonotype has at least ten counts. The V call is TRBV7-9, the J call TRBJ2-3; TRBD2 matches at 13 bases. The CDR3 extends over 19 amino acids. V lost 4 bases, J lost 4 bases, and 14 bases stayed unmatched. The germline V gene encodes CDR1 SEHNR and CDR2 FQNEAQ (reference sequence). CDR3 protein: CASSWKTSGGALGSDTQYF. The CDR3 DNA reads as TGTGCCAGCAGCTGGAAAACTAGCGGGGGGGCCCTAGGATCAGATACGCAGTATTTT.

This sequence joins TRBV4-3 and TRBJ2-2; D perhaps matches TRBD1 (6 bases). CDR1 and CDR2 (germline): LGHNA, YSLEER. V was cut by 2 bases and J by 3 bases, with 13 bases left in between. This CDR3 spans 16 amino acids. Here the CDR3 reads CASSQNRDIYTGELFF. CDR3 bases: TGCGCCAGCAGCCAAAACCGGGACATCTACACCGGGGAGCTGTTTTTT.

This clonotype was observed many times. V and J are TRBV7-2 and TRBJ2-5; 10 bases are a match to TRBD1. Germline V CDR1 and CDR2: SGHTA, FQGNSA. The ends lost 3 bases at V and 3 bases at J; junction bases unmatched: 4. CDR3 length: 15 residues. In DNA, the CDR3 is TGTGCCAGCAGCTTTATAGGACAGGGGGAAGAGACCCAGTACTTC. Amino acid sequence: CASSFIGQGEETQYF. Complete variable domain (other parts from reference TRBV7-2 and TRBJ2-5): GAGVSQSPSNKVTEKGKDVELRCDPISGHTALYWYRQSLGQGLEFLIYFQGNSAPDKSGLPSDRFSAERTGGSVSTLTIQRTQQEDSAVYLCASSFIGQGEETQYFGPGTRLLVL.

This clonotype has at least ten counts. A read error may account for a junction end that differs from germline. The V gene is TRBV6-5, the J gene TRBJ2-7, with D tentatively TRBD1 or TRBD2 (5 bases each). Germline lookup yields CDR1 MNHEY and CDR2 SVGAGI. This CDR3 comprises 17 residues. CDR3 nucleotide sequence: TGTGCCAGCAGCTACTCTCACGGGGACGGACCCTTCTACGAGCAGTACTTC. It encodes CASSYSHGDGPFYEQYF.

The chain employs TRBV27 and TRBJ1-1; D call uncertain. Per germline, CDR1 MNHEY and CDR2 SMNVEV (reference sequence). This CDR3 is 13 amino acids long. Between the trimmed V and J ends, which lost 1 base and 4 bases, there was a span of 7 bases. The CDR3 region has the DNA TGTGCCAGCAGTTTATGGTCGGGCACTGAAGCTTTCTTT. It specifies CASSLWSGTEAFF.

At least ten counts were recorded for this clonotype. A junction end diverges from the germline sequence, so it may reflect a read error. The chain couples TRBV20-1 to TRBJ2-5; 9 bases line up with TRBD2. The CDR3 sequence is 16 residues long. Germline-derived CDR1 and CDR2 are DFQATT and SNEGSKA (reference sequence). DNA of the CDR3: TGCAGTGCTGGAGATCTCCCATTAGCGGGGGTCGAGACCCAGTACTTC. Amino acids: CSAGDLPLAGVETQYF.

V usage is TRBV27 and J usage is TRBJ1-5; D is perhaps TRBD1 (5 bases). V gave up 3 bases and J gave up 4 bases, with 10 bases separating them. The germline V gene encodes CDR1 MNHEY and CDR2 SMNVEV (reference sequence). The CDR3 is 14 amino acids. This chain's CDR3 is CASSLGRSNQPQHF. DNA for the CDR3: TGTGCCAGCAGTTTGGGGCGCTCTAATCAGCCCCAGCATTTT.

This clonotype was counted ten times or more. The chain uses TRBV11-3 and TRBJ2-1; 12 positions match TRBD2. Germline V lookup: CDR1 SGHNT, CDR2 YENEEA. CDR3 length: 16 amino acids. With V trimmed by 4 bases and J by 8 bases, 9 bases remained unmatched. In nucleotides, the CDR3 is TGTGCCAGCAGCTCACGACTAGCGGGAGAGCTTCATGAGCAGTTCTTC. It translates to CASSSRLAGELHEQFF. Combining the CDR3 with reference TRBV11-3 and TRBJ2-1 gives the whole variable domain EAGVVQSPRYKIIEKKQPVAFWCNPISGHNTLYWYLQNLGQGPELLIRYENEEAVDDSQLPKDRFSAERLKGVDSTLKIQPAELGDSAVYLCASSSRLAGELHEQFFGPGTRLTVL.

At least ten counts were recorded for this clonotype. The CDR3 reads CASKQVPTDTQYF. The CDR3 nucleotides read TGTGCCAGCAAACAGGTGCCCACAGATACGCAGTATTTT. This rearrangement joins TRBV5-4 to TRBJ2-3; TRBD1 is a possible D gene (5 bases). The CDR3 runs to 13 residues. V lost 6 bases, J lost 2 bases, and 10 bases lay in between. Germline CDR1 and CDR2: SGHNT and YYREEE (reference sequence).

This chain uses TRBV10-3 with TRBJ2-3; TRBD2 agrees at 15 bases. The J segment lost 2 bases and the V segment lost 4 bases, leaving 4 bases of the junction unmatched. The CDR3 loop spans 17 amino acids. Germline V CDR1 and CDR2: ENHRY, SYGVKD. CDR3 sequence: CAISGTSGRVLTDTQYF. CDR3 nucleotide sequence: TGTGCCATCAGTGGGACTAGCGGGAGGGTCCTCACAGATACGCAGTATTTT.

At least ten counts were recorded for this clonotype. The rearrangement uses TRBV13 and TRBJ2-2; maybe TRBD2 (5 bases). CDR1 PRHDT and CDR2 FYEKMQ come from the germline V gene (reference sequence). The V gene lost 2 bases and the J gene lost 2 bases, with 6 bases spanning the gap. This CDR3 has 14 residues. The CDR3 DNA sequence: TGTGCCAGCAGCTTATGGACTAACACCGGGGAGCTGTTTTTT. Residues: CASSLWTNTGELFF.

This clonotype was seen ten or more times. This rearrangement joins TRBV27 to TRBJ2-1; D is perhaps TRBD2 (5 bases). The V end was cut by 5 bases, the J end by 0 bases, with 11 bases between. CDR1 and CDR2 (germline): MNHEY, SMNVEV (reference sequence). The CDR3 extends over 15 amino acids. CDR3 nucleotides: TGTGCCAGCAGTCCCGGGGTAAGCTCCTACAATGAGCAGTTCTTC. Protein: CASSPGVSSYNEQFF.

This chain uses TRBV4-1 with TRBJ2-7, with a possible D match to TRBD1 (6 bases). The CDR3 runs 15 residues. Trimming shortened V by 3 bases and J by 2 bases, and 14 bases separated the two germline ends. Per the germline V gene, CDR1 is MGHRA and CDR2 is YSYEKL. The CDR3 loop reads CASSQGSGVPYEQYF. The DNA of the CDR3 is TGCGCCAGCAGCCAGGGGTCAGGGGTACCCTACGAGCAGTACTTC.

This clonotype is a singleton in its sample. A read error may be the cause here, since a much bigger clone is one base away. The gene calls are TRBV10-3 and TRBJ2-7, with D hard to call. The CDR3 spans 11 residues. Germline lookup yields CDR1 ENHRY and CDR2 SYGVKD. The CDR3 loop reads CAISDSDERYF. The CDR3 bases are TGTGCCATCAGTGACAGTGACGAGCGGTACTTC.

For this clonotype: This may come from a read error, since a much larger clone is one base off. The CDR3 nucleotides read TGTGCCAGCAGCTCCGGGAGGGACCGAGACACTGAAGCTTTCTTT. Residues: CASSSGRDRDTEAFF. The V call is TRBV12-3 or TRBV12-4, the J call TRBJ1-1; tentatively, D is TRBD1 (5 bases). The V and J ends lost 6 bases and 3 bases respectively, with 17 bases between them. CDR3 size: 15 residues.

V usage is TRBV7-9 and J usage is TRBJ2-2; D gene unclear. CDR1 is SEHNR and CDR2 is FQNEAQ in the germline V gene (reference sequence). The V and J ends lost 6 bases and 2 bases respectively, with 10 bases between them. CDR3 length: 14 residues. The CDR3: CASSQTVNTGELFF. CDR3 bases: TGTGCCAGCAGTCAGACGGTAAACACCGGGGAGCTGTTTTTT.